These T cell receptor beta chains were read from a single sample in a study of CD4+ T cells in melanoma. The data were produced by immunoSEQ multiplex PCR, yet TCRdb's version contains in-frame clones alone and is incomplete. The data show fewer than 11,000 clones, about 65% seen once. The material sequenced was cells from a culture (not recorded whether cultured in vitro). All receptors come from a human donor with melanoma. CDR3s include the opening cysteine and the closing phenylalanine or tryptophan. A D gene is named only where the DNA matches it firmly. Not every row has a clone size; where given, it reads once, few, many or a size class.

TRBJ2-4 | TRBV12-2 | . | . | CASRPRPNGYF | TGTGCAAGTCGCCCCCGGCCCAACGGGTACTTC
TRBJ2-4 | TRBV12-5 | few | TRBD1 | CASGSGQGENIQYF | TGTGCTAGTGGCTCGGGACAGGGAGAGAACATTCAGTACTTC
TRBJ2-3 | TRBV9 | once | . | CASSPRGDVTDTQYF | TGTGCCAGCAGCCCTCGAGGGGATGTCACAGATACGCAGTATTTT
TRBJ1-4 | TRBV18 | . | . | CASSPGLGATNEKLFF | TGTGCCAGCTCACCGGGATTGGGCGCAACTAATGAAAAACTGTTTTTT
TRBJ2-5 | TRBV5-5 | . | TRBD1 | CASSLVTGAQETQYF | TGTGCCAGCAGCTTGGTTACAGGGGCCCAAGAGACCCAGTACTTC
TRBJ1-1 | TRBV4-2 | . | . | CASSQGISSPGGAFF | TGTGCCAGCAGCCAAGGAATTTCGTCCCCGGGGGGGGCTTTCTTT
TRBJ2-5 | TRBV5-1 | . | . | CASSLFLIQETQYF | TGCGCCAGCAGCTTGTTCTTGATACAAGAGACCCAGTACTTC
TRBJ1-6 | TRBV7-3 | . | . | CASSRGNSPLHF | TGCGCCAGCAGCCGGGGGAATTCACCCCTCCACTTT
TRBJ2-2 | TRBV7-3 | . | TRBD1 | CASSSQPDRVVSTGELFF | TGTGCCAGCAGCTCCCAACCGGACAGGGTCGTTTCGACCGGGGAGCTGTTTTTT
TRBJ1-1 | TRBV7-9 | . | TRBD1 | CASSSQGDSGEAFF | TGTGCCAGCAGCTCACAGGGGGATAGCGGTGAAGCTTTCTTT
TRBJ2-3 | TRBV6-5 | . | . | CASSYQGSIGTDTQYF | TGTGCCAGCAGTTATCAGGGAAGTATAGGCACAGATACGCAGTATTTT
TRBJ1-1 | TRBV7-9 | . | . | CASSLNSNTEAFF | TGTGCCAGCAGCTTAAACAGCAACACTGAAGCTTTCTTT
TRBJ2-7 | TRBV5-5 | . | . | CASSLVERSYEQYF | TGTGCCAGCAGCTTGGTAGAGAGGTCCTACGAGCAGTACTTC
TRBJ2-5 | TRBV11-2 | . | . | CASSLLDLQETQYF | TGTGCCAGCAGCTTACTAGACCTCCAAGAGACCCAGTACTTC
TRBJ2-3 | TRBV5-1 | . | . | CASSLAGITQYF | TGCGCCAGCAGCTTGGCGGGGATTACGCAGTATTTT
TRBJ1-1 | TRBV7-2 | . | . | CASSRGLTEAFF | TGTGCCAGCAGCCGGGGGTTGACTGAAGCTTTCTTT
TRBJ1-1 | TRBV28 | . | . | CASSSEMATSEAFF | TGTGCCAGCAGCTCGGAGATGGCTACCTCTGAAGCTTTCTTT
TRBJ2-3 | TRBV6-1 | . | TRBD1 | CASARGQGVTDTQYF | TGTGCCAGCGCTCGAGGACAGGGGGTCACAGATACGCAGTATTTT
TRBJ2-7 | TRBV7-6 | . | TRBD1 | CASSVRTGGGFSEQYF | TGTGCCAGCAGCGTACGGACAGGGGGCGGATTTAGCGAGCAGTACTTC
TRBJ1-4 | TRBV7-8 | . | . | CASSLWGMEKLFF | TGTGCCAGCAGCTTATGGGGCATGGAAAAACTGTTTTTT
TRBJ2-7 | TRBV7-2 | . | TRBD1 | CASSLRRQGFYEQYF | TGTGCCAGCAGCTTAAGGCGACAGGGGTTCTACGAGCAGTACTTC
TRBJ1-1 | TRBV5-1 | few | TRBD1 | CASSTGQGSNTEAFF | TGCGCCAGCAGCACAGGACAGGGTTCCAACACTGAAGCTTTCTTT
TRBJ2-1 | TRBV6-5 | . | TRBD2 | CASSWGGDLFF | TGTGCCAGCAGTTGGGGGGGGGATCTGTTCTTC
TRBJ1-1 | TRBV19 | . | TRBD1 | CASSLQGTGLTEAFF | TGTGCCAGTAGTCTACAGGGGACAGGACTCACTGAAGCTTTCTTT
TRBJ2-1 | TRBV11-2 | . | TRBD2 | CASSFSGGLVNEQFF | TGTGCCAGCAGCTTTAGCGGGGGGTTAGTCAATGAGCAGTTCTTC
TRBJ1-6 | TRBV2 | . | . | CASSNEHVNSPLHF | TGTGCCAGCAGTAATGAACACGTTAATTCACCCCTCCACTTT
TRBJ1-1 | TRBV19 | few | . | CASSISRNTEAFF | TGTGCCAGTAGTATTTCCAGGAACACTGAAGCTTTCTTT
TRBJ1-6 | TRBV10-3 | few | TRBD1 | CAIRALDRGSSPLHF | TGTGCCATCAGAGCCCTCGACAGGGGGAGCTCACCCCTCCACTTT
TRBJ2-7 | TRBV27 | once | TRBD1 | CASRRKGQGVSYEQYF | TGTGCCAGCAGGAGAAAGGGACAGGGGGTTTCCTACGAGCAGTACTTC
TRBJ1-1 | TRBV7-2 | once | . | CASSLGRPAEAFF | TGTGCCAGCAGCTTAGGTCGGCCGGCTGAAGCTTTCTTT
TRBJ2-2 | TRBV19 | once | . | CASSLAKNTGELFF | TGTGCCAGTAGCCTAGCTAAGAACACCGGGGAGCTGTTTTTT
TRBJ2-7 | TRBV30 | once | TRBD1 | CAWSVLGGRGSYEQYF | TGTGCCTGGAGTGTACTAGGGGGCAGGGGAAGCTACGAGCAGTACTTC
TRBJ1-6 | TRBV6-6 | few | . | CASSYSAGGEALHF | TGTGCCAGCAGTTACTCGGCCGGGGGCGAAGCCCTCCACTTT
TRBJ1-6 | TRBV28 | . | . | CASSLTGRSPLHF | TGTGCCAGCAGTTTGACCGGTCGTTCACCCCTCCACTTT
TRBJ2-1 | TRBV5-5 | . | TRBD1 | CASRPDRGPYNEQFF | TGTGCCAGCAGGCCAGACAGGGGCCCATACAATGAGCAGTTCTTC
TRBJ2-3 | TRBV4-2 | few | TRBD2 | CASSLGAGVITDTQYF | TGTGCCAGCAGCTTAGGGGCGGGGGTAATCACAGATACGCAGTATTTT
TRBJ1-2 | TRBV6-1 | . | . | CASSDSYYGYTF | TGTGCCAGCAGTGACAGTTACTATGGCTACACCTTC
TRBJ1-5 | TRBV19 | few | . | CASSPLDLNSNQPQHF | TGTGCCAGTAGTCCGTTGGACCTCAATAGCAATCAGCCCCAGCATTTT
TRBJ1-1 | TRBV7-8 | . | . | CASSPWGSDTEAFF | TGTGCCAGCAGCCCTTGGGGGAGCGACACTGAAGCTTTCTTT
TRBJ1-6 | TRBV6-5 | few | TRBD1 | CASTQDRASPLHF | TGTGCCAGCACCCAGGACAGGGCTTCACCCCTCCACTTT
TRBJ1-1 | TRBV6-4 | . | TRBD1 | CASRRQGGGDTEAFF | TGTGCCAGCAGACGACAGGGGGGAGGAGACACTGAAGCTTTCTTT
TRBJ2-7 | TRBV11-2 | . | . | CASSPRLAYEQYF | TGTGCCAGCAGCCCCCGACTAGCCTACGAGCAGTACTTC
TRBJ2-2 | TRBV19 | . | . | CASSFGGNTGELFF | TGTGCCAGTAGTTTCGGGGGGAACACCGGGGAGCTGTTTTTT
TRBJ1-1 | TRBV6-1 | few | . | CASSDDRRNTEAFF | TGTGCCAGCAGTGACGACAGGCGGAACACTGAAGCTTTCTTT
TRBJ2-7 | TRBV5-1 | . | TRBD1 | CASRGTGDEQYF | TGCGCCAGCAGGGGAACAGGGGACGAGCAGTACTTC
TRBJ1-1 | TRBV7-6 | . | . | CASSLVGVAEAFF | TGTGCCAGCAGCTTAGTTGGGGTCGCTGAAGCTTTCTTT
TRBJ2-2 | TRBV4-1 | . | TRBD2 | CASSQVVAGANTGELFF | TGCGCCAGCAGCCAAGTAGTAGCGGGGGCGAACACCGGGGAGCTGTTTTTT
TRBJ1-5 | TRBV6-4 | . | . | CASTQANQPQHF | TGTGCCAGCACGCAGGCCAATCAGCCCCAGCATTTT